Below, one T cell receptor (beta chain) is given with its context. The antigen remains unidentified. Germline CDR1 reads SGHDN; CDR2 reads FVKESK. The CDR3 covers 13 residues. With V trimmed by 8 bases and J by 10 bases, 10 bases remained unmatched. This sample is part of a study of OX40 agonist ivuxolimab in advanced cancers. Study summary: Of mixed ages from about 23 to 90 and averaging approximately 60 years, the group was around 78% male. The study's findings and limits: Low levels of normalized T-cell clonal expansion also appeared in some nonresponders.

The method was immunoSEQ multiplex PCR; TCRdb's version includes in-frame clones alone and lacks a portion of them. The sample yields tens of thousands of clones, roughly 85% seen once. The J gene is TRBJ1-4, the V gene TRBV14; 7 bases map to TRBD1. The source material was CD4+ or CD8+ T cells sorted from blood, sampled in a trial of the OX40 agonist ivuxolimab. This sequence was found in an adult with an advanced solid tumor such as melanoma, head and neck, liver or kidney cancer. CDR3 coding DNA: TGTGCCAGCGCCCAACAGGGGATGGGAAAACTGTTTTTT. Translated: CASAQQGMGKLFF.